What follows describes a single T cell receptor (beta chain). This clone was counted only a few times. Its cognate antigen has yet to be identified. One base away there is no much larger clone; base qualities are not given. Library method: the immunoSEQ multiplex PCR assay. For the multiplex PCR, a mixture combining 60 forward primers for TCR Vbeta segments and 13 reverse primers for TCR Jbeta segments was used. The CDR3 region of rearranged TCR beta genes was amplified from genomic DNA with a multiplex PCR assay. On the Illumina HiSeq System, the amplified TCR beta libraries were sequenced as 87-base-pair reads. In the authors' own workflow: A later analysis tallied 75 million to 95 million unique TCR beta chains across the 666 repertoires, and roughly 11 million of those chains were shared by two or more donors. To remove PCR and sequencing errors, raw reads were error-corrected and collapsed into unique sequences using a nearest-neighbor algorithm that merged closely related sequences. CDR3 sequences were aligned to IMGT reference sequences to assign V, D and J gene segments. For a sequence to be retained, a match of at least six nucleotides was required to both a V gene segment and a J gene segment. Rearrangements were classified as productive when the CDR3 lacked stop codons and remained in frame with V and J, and all other rearrangements were classified as non-productive. Following IMGT convention, CDR3 was defined as the stretch from the second conserved V-encoded cysteine up to the conserved J-encoded phenylalanine. In an earlier analysis of more than 550 of the donors, sequences lacking an unambiguous match to a single V gene segment were excluded. An earlier analysis of 500 to 600 of the donors classified V segments as functional when productive rearrangements were above 56.7% and as segregating when the standard deviation between donors was above 5%. To diagnose cytomegalovirus status from the catalog of TCR beta chain sequences, a statistical classification framework was built. V and J gene assignment, in a later analysis, came from comparing TCR nucleotide sequences with IMGT/GENE-DB human TR gene sequences. Using the TCRdist pipeline, a later analysis assigned CDR3 sequences along with most-parsimonious VDJ recombination scenarios. In a later analysis, each TCR beta chain was defined by its CDR3 amino acid sequence together with its V-gene family, and reads without a unique V-gene family were excluded. A later analysis removed roughly 590 highly shared, low-generation-probability nucleotide sequences to deal with suspected cross-contamination and a sequencing artifact. A later analysis calculated a clonal expansion index for each public chain from normalized within-repertoire ranks of inferred template counts. In a later analysis, generation probabilities were computed with a VDJ recombination model fitted to out-of-frame rearrangements, and the resulting probabilities were checked against IGoR. In a later analysis, hypergeometric tests were used to score TCR-TCR, TCR-HLA and TCR-CMV co-occurrence, with a repertoire-size bias correction applied to TCR pairs. A later analysis estimated false discovery rates by permuting HLA or CMV assignments 20 times. In a later analysis, co-occurring TCRs were grouped using DBSCAN, and TCRdist sequence similarity was added for clustering within HLA-allele-positive subsets. Repertoires with fewer than 30,000 or more than 120,000 public chains, plus five repertoires with anomalous nucleotide sharing, were excluded from co-occurrence clustering. TCRdb took this table from immuneACCESS and kept in-frame rearrangements with V and J called. Such tables lack part of the clones; where checked against another copy, unresolved V genes explain under half of the gap, and the rest is unexplained. V, J and clone size are those of that table, while D and trimming were read from the DNA. The sample yields 90,000 to 130,000 clones; roughly 85% were counted once. The ten most abundant clones make up around 23% of the sample.

The germline V gene gives CDR1 as SGDLS and CDR2 as YYNGEE. Measured from the cysteine to the phenylalanine, the CDR3 is 15 residues long. Only the CDR3 portion is preserved as DNA: 45 bases, with reading frame beginning at the first base. After removal of 0 bases from V and 4 bases from J, the junction retains 3 bases not matched to a gene. The data originate from a study of cytomegalovirus exposure and HLA in healthy donors (dated by TCRdb to the late 2010s). With respect to the entire study: An earlier analysis of 587 of the donors reported about 260 Gb of sequence data and 117 million unique TCR beta sequences obtained from about 179 million T cells. Donor age, sex, ethnicity and CMV serostatus were compiled together with the repertoire data. The study combined high-throughput TCR immunosequencing, statistical association of individual TCRs with disease status, and machine learning to predict cytomegalovirus infection status. About 300 gigabases of sequencing data and tens of millions of unique TCR sequences were included in an early release covering over 600 HLA-typed donors. Class I and class II HLA loci were covered by the typing at four-digit resolution. Rather than drawing on any new phenotypic data, the later analysis identified candidate immune exposures from TCR beta sequences and the way those sequences occurred across donors. A later analysis re-analyzed previously published TCR beta repertoires from 666 donors and added high-resolution HLA genotyping to study TCR occurrence patterns. The number of typed donors differed by locus: about 629-630 for A, B, C, DRB1 and DQB1; roughly 510 for DQA1; approximately 600 for DPA1; and around 470 for DPB1. Across approximately 420 genotyped donors of the cohort, an average of roughly 200,000 unique TCR beta nucleotide sequences per donor were sequenced, and roughly a sixth of those sequences were non-productive. All discovery cohort repertoires had been generated on a single sequencing platform. The genetic ancestry cluster associated with self-reported Caucasian donors included 70% to 85% of the roughly 400 genotyped donors. An earlier analysis of 587 of the donors used high-throughput TCR beta sequencing to judge whether each TCR beta V gene segment behaved as functional or pseudogenic. In a later genetic analysis, genome-wide SNP genotypes for about three fifths of the roughly 670 donors were used, and that subset was treated as a discovery cohort. The study aimed to test whether cataloging public T cell receptors could reveal signatures of past pathogen exposure. A few DR-DQ haplotypes were handled as single units for association and clustering because linkage in the cohort was strong. The study profiled the T cell repertoires of fewer than 850 subjects by immunosequencing and related them to cytomegalovirus serostatus. In addition to the first cohort of around 670 subjects, a separate validation cohort of around 110 different subjects was used. Results and caveats for the whole study, not just this receptor: While some public TCRs were present in many individuals, most TCR sequences turned up only very rarely across donors. CMV serostatus was the only immune exposure information available for the cohort. Strong co-occurrence of HLA alleles, especially DR and DQ, made assigning TCR associations to individual alleles difficult. A total of 164 TCR beta chains were listed by the study as associated with cytomegalovirus. Because HLA typing was missing for some donors at each locus, association tests included only the typed subset. A later analysis found that TCR association rates varied across HLA loci, with DRB1 alleles showing the most associated TCRs and HLA-C alleles the fewest. In a later analysis, over 15,000 TCR beta sequences were associated with specific HLA alleles at a false discovery rate of 0.05. Only TCR beta chains were sequenced in this cohort, and the absence of alpha or paired-chain data limited detectable features. Several of the top co-occurrence clusters appeared to be linked to parvovirus B19, influenza, CMV and Epstein-Barr virus, according to a later analysis. Roughly uniform sequencing depth across donors was assumed in presence/absence analyses, although this assumption may not hold. In vitro tests confirmed that a few of the cytomegalovirus-associated TCR beta chains recognize cytomegalovirus antigens. The authors suggested that the approach could potentially be generalized to other disease states and immunological phenotypes. Linkage disequilibrium might explain the correlated functional status among segregating V segments, but an unknown experimental factor could not be ruled out. A later analysis found that HLA-associated TCR beta chains were more clonally expanded and had lower generation probabilities than equally common non-associated chains. A further reported finding was that TCR beta sequences accurately predicted the HLA-A and HLA-B alleles for most subjects in the first cohort. In a later analysis, most CMV-associated TCR beta chains were found to appear HLA-restricted, with HLA associations seemingly driven largely by CMV exposure. Broadly in line with IMGT annotations, most TCR beta V segments showed up in productive rearrangements about 87% or about 30% of the time in an earlier analysis of roughly 590 of the donors. The earlier analysis of around 600 of the donors excluded over 15 rarely observed V segments, including chromosome 9 orphons, because counts were too low. Cytomegalovirus status was reported to be diagnosed by the classifier with high specificity and sensitivity in both the original and validation cohorts. A cluster of highly shared sequence variants was judged likely to be a technical artifact of the sequencing pipeline. Because the 87-base-pair reads could not distinguish some IMGT-functional V segments, including TRBV6-2 and TRBV6-3, those segments were excluded. A later genetic analysis reported fewer N-insertions in productive TCRs among donors in an Asian-associated ancestry cluster than the roughly 720-donor mean. In a later genetic analysis, a missense DCLRE1C variant was associated with V-gene and J-gene trimming of TCR beta chains, and the association was replicated in an independent cohort.

The cohort was made up of several hundred healthy bone marrow donors. Cohort members were all nominally healthy when sampled, although unrecorded immune exposures were likely present. The donor was CMV seropositive and belonged to the group of about 290 seropositive cohort members. A peripheral blood sample was collected from each donor, and TCR beta sequencing was performed on peripheral blood mononuclear cells. Genomic DNA was extracted from the blood cell samples with the Qiagen DNeasy Blood Extraction Kit. This chain joins TRBV9 to TRBJ2-2; 7 bases in the junction line up with TRBD1. The sequenced material came from PBMCs. The clonotype comes from a man aged 25-40 years in good health and CMV-seropositive. The CDR3 sequence is CASSVEQGSTGELFF. The nucleotide sequence reads as follows: TGTGCCAGCAGCGTAGAACAGGGGTCCACCGGGGAGCTGTTTTTT.